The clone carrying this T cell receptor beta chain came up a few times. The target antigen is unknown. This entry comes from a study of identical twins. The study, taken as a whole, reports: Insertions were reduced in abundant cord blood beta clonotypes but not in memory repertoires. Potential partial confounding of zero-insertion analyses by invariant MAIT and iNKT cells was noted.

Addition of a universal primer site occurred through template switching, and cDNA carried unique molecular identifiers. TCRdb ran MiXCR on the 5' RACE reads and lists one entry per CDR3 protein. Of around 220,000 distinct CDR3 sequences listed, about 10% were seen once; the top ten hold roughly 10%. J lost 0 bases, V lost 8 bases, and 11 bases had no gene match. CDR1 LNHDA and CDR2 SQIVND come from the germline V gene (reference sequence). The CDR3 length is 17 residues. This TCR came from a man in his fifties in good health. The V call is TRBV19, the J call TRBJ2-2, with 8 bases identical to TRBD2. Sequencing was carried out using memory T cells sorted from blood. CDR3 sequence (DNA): TGTGCCAGTGCAGGTTGGGGCGGGGGGTCGAACACCGGGGAGCTGTTTTTT. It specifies CASAGWGGGSNTGELFF.